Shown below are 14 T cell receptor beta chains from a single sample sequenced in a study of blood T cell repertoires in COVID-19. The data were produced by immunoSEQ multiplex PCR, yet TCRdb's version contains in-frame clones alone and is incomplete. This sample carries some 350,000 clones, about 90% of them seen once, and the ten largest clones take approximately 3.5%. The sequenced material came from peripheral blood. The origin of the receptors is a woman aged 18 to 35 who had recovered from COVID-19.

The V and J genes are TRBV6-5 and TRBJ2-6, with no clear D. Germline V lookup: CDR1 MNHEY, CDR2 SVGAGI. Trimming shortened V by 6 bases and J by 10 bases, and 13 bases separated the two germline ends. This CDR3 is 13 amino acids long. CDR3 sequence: CASSSAAVNVLTF. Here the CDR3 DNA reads TGTGCCAGCAGCTCCGCGGCGGTTAACGTCCTGACTTTC.

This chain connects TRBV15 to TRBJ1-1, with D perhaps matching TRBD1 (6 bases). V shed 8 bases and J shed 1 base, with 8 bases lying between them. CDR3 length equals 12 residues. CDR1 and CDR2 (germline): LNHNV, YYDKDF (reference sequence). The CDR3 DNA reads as TGTGCCACCGGGACACCGAACACTGAAGCTTTCTTT. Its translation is CATGTPNTEAFF.

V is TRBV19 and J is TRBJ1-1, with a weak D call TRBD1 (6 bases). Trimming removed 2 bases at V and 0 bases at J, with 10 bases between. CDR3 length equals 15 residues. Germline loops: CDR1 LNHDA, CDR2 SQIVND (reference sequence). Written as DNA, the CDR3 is TGTGCCAGTAGTATATGGGGGCGGATGAACACTGAAGCTTTCTTT. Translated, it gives CASSIWGRMNTEAFF.

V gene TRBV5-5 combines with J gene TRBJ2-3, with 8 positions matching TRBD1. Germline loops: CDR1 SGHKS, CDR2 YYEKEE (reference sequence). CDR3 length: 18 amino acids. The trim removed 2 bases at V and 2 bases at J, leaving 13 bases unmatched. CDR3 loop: CASSFRQGSPDFTDTQYF. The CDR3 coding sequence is TGTGCCAGCAGCTTTAGACAGGGGTCCCCTGATTTCACAGATACGCAGTATTTT.

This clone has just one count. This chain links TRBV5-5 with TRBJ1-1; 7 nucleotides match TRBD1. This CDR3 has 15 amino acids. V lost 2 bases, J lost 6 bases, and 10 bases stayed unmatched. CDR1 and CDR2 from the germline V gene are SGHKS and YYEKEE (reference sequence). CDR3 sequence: CASSFRFRGSAEAFF. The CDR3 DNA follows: TGTGCCAGCAGCTTCCGTTTCAGGGGGTCCGCTGAAGCTTTCTTT.

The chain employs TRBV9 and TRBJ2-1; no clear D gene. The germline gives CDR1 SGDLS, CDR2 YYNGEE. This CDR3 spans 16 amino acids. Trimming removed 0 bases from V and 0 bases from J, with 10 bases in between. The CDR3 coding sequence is TGTGCCAGCAGCGTAGGGAACGGGTTCTCCTACAATGAGCAGTTCTTC. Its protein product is CASSVGNGFSYNEQFF.

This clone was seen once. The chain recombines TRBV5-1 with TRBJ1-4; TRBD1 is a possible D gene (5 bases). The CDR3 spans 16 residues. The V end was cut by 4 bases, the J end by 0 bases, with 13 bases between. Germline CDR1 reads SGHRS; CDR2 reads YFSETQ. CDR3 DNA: TGCGCCAGCAGCCACACGGGGGAGGCAACTAATGAAAAACTGTTTTTT. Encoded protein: CASSHTGEATNEKLFF. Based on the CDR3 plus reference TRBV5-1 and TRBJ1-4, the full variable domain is KAGVTQTPRYLIKTRGQQVTLSCSPISGHRSVSWYQQTPGQGLQFLFEYFSETQRNKGNFPGRFSGRQFSNSRSEMNVSTLELGDSALYLCASSHTGEATNEKLFFGSGTQLSVL.

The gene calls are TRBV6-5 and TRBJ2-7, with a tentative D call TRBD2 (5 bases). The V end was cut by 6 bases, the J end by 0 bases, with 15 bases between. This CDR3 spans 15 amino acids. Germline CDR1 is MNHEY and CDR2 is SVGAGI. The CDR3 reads CASSPGGESSYEQYV. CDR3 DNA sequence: TGTGCCAGCAGCCCCGGTGGGGAGAGCTCCTACGAGCAGTACGTC.

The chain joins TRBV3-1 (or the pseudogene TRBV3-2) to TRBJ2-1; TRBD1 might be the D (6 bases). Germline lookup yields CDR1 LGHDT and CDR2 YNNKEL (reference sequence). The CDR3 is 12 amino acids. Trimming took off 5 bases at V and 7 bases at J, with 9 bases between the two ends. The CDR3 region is CASSYRDNEQFF. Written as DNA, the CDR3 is TGTGCCAGCAGCTACAGGGATAATGAGCAGTTCTTC.

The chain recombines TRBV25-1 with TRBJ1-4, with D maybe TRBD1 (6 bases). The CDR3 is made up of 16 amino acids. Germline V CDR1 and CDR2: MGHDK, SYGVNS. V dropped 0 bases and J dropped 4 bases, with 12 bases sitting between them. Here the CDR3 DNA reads TGTGCCAGCAGTGAATATTCCCAGGGGATTAATGAAAAACTGTTTTTT. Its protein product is CASSEYSQGINEKLFF.

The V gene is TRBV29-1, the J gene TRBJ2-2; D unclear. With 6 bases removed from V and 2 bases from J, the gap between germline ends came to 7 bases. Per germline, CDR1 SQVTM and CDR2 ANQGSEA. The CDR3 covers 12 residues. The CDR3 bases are TGCAGCGTGAGGAGCAACACCGGGGAGCTGTTTTTT. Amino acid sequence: CSVRSNTGELFF.

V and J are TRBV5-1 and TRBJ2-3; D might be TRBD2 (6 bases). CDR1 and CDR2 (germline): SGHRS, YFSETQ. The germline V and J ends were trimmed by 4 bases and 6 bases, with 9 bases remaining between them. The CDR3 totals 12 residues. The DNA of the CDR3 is TGCGCCAGCAGCCAGGAGGGTGATACGCAGTATTTT. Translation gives CASSQEGDTQYF.

The CDR3 is CASRRIGGTGGETQYF. CDR3 sequence (DNA): TGTGCCAGCAGACGCATTGGTGGGACAGGGGGAGAGACCCAGTACTTC. The J gene is TRBJ2-5, the V gene TRBV2, with 11 bases lining up with TRBD1. The V gene end was trimmed by 6 bases and the J gene end by 4 bases; junction bases not matched to a gene: 10. Germline V lookup: CDR1 SNHLY, CDR2 FYNNEI. The length of the CDR3 is 16 residues.

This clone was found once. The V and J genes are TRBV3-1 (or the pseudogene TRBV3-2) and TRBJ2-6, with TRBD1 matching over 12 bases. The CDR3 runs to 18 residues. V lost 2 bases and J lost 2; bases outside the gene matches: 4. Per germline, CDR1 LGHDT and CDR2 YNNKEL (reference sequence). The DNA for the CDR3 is TGTGCCAGCAGCCAACGGGGGACAGGGGGCGCTGGGGCCAACGTCCTGACTTTC. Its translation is CASSQRGTGGAGANVLTF.